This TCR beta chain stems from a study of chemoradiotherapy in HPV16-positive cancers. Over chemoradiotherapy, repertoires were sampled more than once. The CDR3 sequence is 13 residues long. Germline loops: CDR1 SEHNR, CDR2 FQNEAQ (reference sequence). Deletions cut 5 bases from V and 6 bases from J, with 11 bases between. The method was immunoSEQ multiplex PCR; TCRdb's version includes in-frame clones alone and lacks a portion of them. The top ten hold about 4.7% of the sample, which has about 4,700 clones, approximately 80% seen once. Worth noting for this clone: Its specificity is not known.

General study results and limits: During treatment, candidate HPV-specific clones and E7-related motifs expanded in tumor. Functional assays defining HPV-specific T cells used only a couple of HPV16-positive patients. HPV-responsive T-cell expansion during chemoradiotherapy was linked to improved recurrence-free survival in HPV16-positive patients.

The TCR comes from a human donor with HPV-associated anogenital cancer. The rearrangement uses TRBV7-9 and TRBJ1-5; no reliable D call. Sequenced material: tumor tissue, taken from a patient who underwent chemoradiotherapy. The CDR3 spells CASSPTESQPQHF. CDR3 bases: TGTGCCAGCAGCCCAACCGAGAGTCAGCCCCAGCATTTT.